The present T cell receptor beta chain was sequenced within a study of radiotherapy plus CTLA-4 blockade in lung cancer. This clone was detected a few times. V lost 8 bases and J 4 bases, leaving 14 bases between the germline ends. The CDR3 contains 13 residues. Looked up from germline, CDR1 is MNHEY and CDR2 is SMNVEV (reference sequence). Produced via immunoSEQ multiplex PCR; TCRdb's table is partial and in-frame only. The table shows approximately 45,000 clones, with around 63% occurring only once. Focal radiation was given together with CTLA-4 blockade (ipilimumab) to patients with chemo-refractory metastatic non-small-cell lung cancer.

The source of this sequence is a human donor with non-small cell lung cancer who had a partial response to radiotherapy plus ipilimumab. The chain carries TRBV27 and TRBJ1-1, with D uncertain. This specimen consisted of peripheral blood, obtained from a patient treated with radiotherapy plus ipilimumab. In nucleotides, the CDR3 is TGTGCCAGCGCCGGCCTAGGCTTCACTGAAGCTTTCTTT. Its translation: CASAGLGFTEAFF.